The 9 T cell receptor beta chains below all came from one sample that was sequenced in a study of blood T cell repertoires in COVID-19. Generated by immunoSEQ multiplex PCR, the TCRdb table keeps only in-frame clones and is missing some. Of some 90,000 clones in the sample, approximately 81% were seen once. Sequenced sample: peripheral blood. These receptor sequences come from a man between 60 and 75 years old with acute or convalescent COVID-19.

This clone was seen only a few times. The chain employs TRBV11-2 and TRBJ1-2; D is unclear. CDR3 length equals 12 residues. Germline V lookup: CDR1 SGHAT, CDR2 FQNNGV. Trimming cost V 3 bases and J 5 bases, with 7 bases left between them. The CDR3 reads CASSFTGYGYTF. For the CDR3, the DNA is TGTGCCAGCAGCTTTACCGGGTATGGCTACACCTTC.

The chain links TRBV10-3 to TRBJ2-5, with 8 bases that match TRBD2. The length of the CDR3 is 16 residues. Germline values: CDR1 ENHRY, CDR2 SYGVKD. V shed 0 bases and J 2 bases; nucleotides not matched to a gene: 5. CDR3 region: CAISESWAGGQETQYF. In DNA form, the CDR3 reads TGTGCCATCAGTGAGTCGTGGGCGGGAGGACAAGAGACCCAGTACTTC.

The chain carries TRBV5-1 and TRBJ2-1, with 12 positions matching TRBD1. Germline lookup yields CDR1 SGHRS and CDR2 YFSETQ. The CDR3 is 15 amino acids. After removal of 3 bases from V and 6 bases from J, the junction contained 4 bases not matched to a gene. In DNA form, the CDR3 reads TGCGCCAGCAGCTCGGGACAGGGGGCTGGCAATGAGCAGTTCTTC. Amino acids: CASSSGQGAGNEQFF.

The J gene is TRBJ1-1, the V gene TRBV4-1; TRBD1 agrees at 8 bases. Germline assignment: CDR1 MGHRA and CDR2 YSYEKL. J gave up 3 bases and V 4 bases, and 10 bases lay outside the gene matches. The CDR3 contains 16 residues. The CDR3 here is CASSPPQGAWDTEAFF. In DNA form, the CDR3 reads TGCGCCAGCAGCCCCCCGCAGGGGGCGTGGGACACTGAAGCTTTCTTT.

The chain employs TRBV5-1 and TRBJ2-3, with D tentatively TRBD1 (6 bases). CDR1 SGHRS and CDR2 YFSETQ come from the germline V gene. This CDR3 contains 17 residues. V lost 0 bases to trimming and J lost 3 bases, with 17 bases between them. The CDR3 nucleotides read TGCGCCAGCAGCTTGGCGTCGCAGGGGCCGGGTACAGATACGCAGTATTTT. Amino acid sequence: CASSLASQGPGTDTQYF.

This chain links TRBV12-5 with TRBJ1-2, with D possibly matching TRBD1 (5 bases). Germline CDR1 and CDR2: LGHNT and FRNRAP. The CDR3 is 17 amino acids. The V end lost 6 bases, the J end lost 4 bases, and 24 bases lay between the germline ends. CDR3 sequence: CASGQTGEHMSRYGYTF. Here the CDR3 DNA reads TGTGCTAGTGGGCAGACGGGGGAACATATGAGTCGCTATGGCTACACCTTC.

The chain has TRBV12-3 or TRBV12-4 and TRBJ2-1, with D possibly matching TRBD1 (5 bases). Trimming cost V 3 bases and J 12 bases, with 9 bases left between them. The CDR3 has 11 residues. The CDR3 bases are TGTGCCAGCAGTTTCCAGGGCGTGCAGTTCTTC. It specifies CASSFQGVQFF.

The chain links TRBV5-4 to TRBJ2-5; 8 bases match TRBD1. CDR3 length: 15 amino acids. V shed 4 bases and J 5 bases; nucleotides not matched to a gene: 10. The germline V gene encodes CDR1 SGHNT and CDR2 YYREEE (reference sequence). For the CDR3, the DNA is TGTGCCAGCAGCACCTACAGGGGGATCGCGGAGACCCAGTACTTC. Amino acids: CASSTYRGIAETQYF.

The CDR3, as DNA: TGCGCCAGCAGCCAGGGTCGACAGGGTCAGTCCTACGAGCAGTACTTC. Residues: CASSQGRQGQSYEQYF. V and J are TRBV4-3 and TRBJ2-7; 7 bases align to TRBD1. The CDR3 has 16 residues. Unmatched junction bases numbered 9, after V lost 3 bases and J lost 1 base. Looked up from germline, CDR1 is LGHNA and CDR2 is YSLEER.